The source of this T cell receptor beta chain is a study of T cells in Graves' hyperthyroidism and ophthalmopathy. Overall study findings and caveats: Progression to ophthalmopathy was predicted a median of 6.5 months early. Most thyroid clonotypes that were expanded above 0.001 also turned up in blood.

The CDR3 regions of TCR beta were amplified from RNA transcripts. With the HTBI primer set, the TCR CDR3 went through a first round of RT-PCR. MiXCR, run by TCRdb on the multiplex PCR reads, gives a single entry per CDR3 protein. The table records hundreds of thousands of distinct CDR3 sequences, 45% of them present only once. This clonotype has more than one count but fewer than ten. What it binds is not known. One junction end disagrees with the germline gene, perhaps due to a read error. Clinical symptoms, serum thyroxine, TRAb, thyroid ultrasound and orbital computed tomography informed diagnoses. CDR3 length equals 14 residues. CDR1 is ENHRY and CDR2 is SYGVKD in the germline V gene.

The clonotype comes from an adult man with Graves' disease, either hyperthyroidism or ophthalmopathy (not recorded which). The chain couples TRBV10-3 to TRBJ1-5; the D is unclear. Sequencing was carried out using peripheral blood or thyroid tissue (not recorded which). CDR3 DNA: TGTGCCAGCAGTTTATCTGTATGGGCACAGCCCCAGCATTTT. It is translated as CASSLSVWAQPQHF.